Below, 9 T cell receptor beta chains from the same sample are listed, as sequenced in a study of blood T cell repertoires in COVID-19. Profiled with immunoSEQ multiplex PCR; TCRdb holds only in-frame clones, not every one. This table holds nearly 350,000 clones, around 90% found once. Sequencing used peripheral blood. The receptors originated from a woman aged 18 to 35 who had recovered from COVID-19.

This chain links TRBV2 with TRBJ2-2; 8 bases align to TRBD2. CDR1 and CDR2 from the germline V gene are SNHLY and FYNNEI. CDR3 length equals 18 residues. V shed 7 bases, J shed 2 bases, and the junction held 15 bases outside the gene matches. The CDR3 DNA reads TGTGCCAGCACGCGAGGGACCCCCACTAGCGGTAACACCGGGGAGCTGTTTTTT. It translates to CASTRGTPTSGNTGELFF.

The CDR3 DNA follows: TGTGCCAGCAGCCAAGCTTCAGGCCTCTATGGCTACACCTTC. Amino acid sequence: CASSQASGLYGYTF. The chain couples TRBV14 to TRBJ1-2, with D hard to call. V was trimmed by 1 base and J by 4 bases, leaving 10 bases between them. The CDR3 contains 14 residues. Per the germline V gene, CDR1 is SGHDN and CDR2 is FVKESK.

The chain couples TRBV5-6 to TRBJ2-5; 10 bases align to TRBD2. This CDR3 has 16 amino acids. From germline, CDR1 is SGHDT and CDR2 YYEEEE. Trimming at V came to 4 bases and at J to 4 bases, leaving 10 bases not matched to a gene. The CDR3 coding sequence is TGTGCCAGCAGCCCGCTAGCGGGAGCGTCTGGAGAGACCCAGTACTTC. This encodes CASSPLAGASGETQYF.

The chain carries TRBV7-9 and TRBJ1-4; TRBD1 aligns across 7 bases. The V gene end was trimmed by 5 bases and the J gene end by 1 base; junction bases not matched to a gene: 4. CDR3 length: 15 residues. CDR1 is SEHNR, CDR2 FQNEAQ, per germline (reference sequence). CDR3 nucleotide sequence: TGTGCCAGCAGCATTCGGACAGGAACTAATGAAAAACTGTTTTTT. It codes for CASSIRTGTNEKLFF. The full variable domain, its missing parts supplied by reference TRBV7-9 and TRBJ1-4, is DTGVSQNPRHKITKRGQNVTFRCDPISEHNRLYWYRQTLGQGPEFLTYFQNEAQLEKSRLLSDRFSAERPKGSFSTLEIQRTEQGDSAMYLCASSIRTGTNEKLFFGSGTQLSVL.

The J gene is TRBJ1-5, the V gene TRBV30; no definite D call. The germline V gene encodes CDR1 GTSNPN and CDR2 SVGIG (reference sequence). The CDR3 sequence is 15 residues long. The V gene lost 2 bases and the J gene lost 1 base, with 12 bases spanning the gap. The CDR3 region is CAWSPKSASNQPQHF. CDR3 sequence (DNA): TGTGCCTGGAGTCCGAAATCCGCGAGCAATCAGCCCCAGCATTTT.

The V and J genes are TRBV9 and TRBJ1-3, with no clear D. This CDR3 is 15 amino acids long. The ends were cut back, 0 bases at V and 0 bases at J, with 7 bases in the middle. Germline V gives CDR1 SGDLS, CDR2 YYNGEE. In DNA, the CDR3 is TGTGCCAGCAGCGTAGCTCCCAGCTCTGGAAACACCATATATTTT. It encodes CASSVAPSSGNTIYF.

The chain combines TRBV11-3 with TRBJ2-7; TRBD2 agrees at 14 bases. V trimming: 3 bases; J trimming: 0 bases; junction bases outside the gene matches: 4. Germline V CDR1 and CDR2: SGHNT, YENEEA. The CDR3 is made up of 17 amino acids. CDR3 DNA: TGTGCCAGCAGCTTGAGACTAGCGGGAGGGAGCTCCTACGAGCAGTACGTC. It translates to CASSLRLAGGSSYEQYV.

The chain links TRBV27 to TRBJ1-2, with 7 positions matching TRBD1. Germline V CDR1 and CDR2: MNHEY, SMNVEV (reference sequence). This CDR3 is built from 17 residues. The junction had 9 bases not matched to a gene; V was cut back by 2 bases and J by 0 bases. The CDR3 spells CASSLIGRGAANYGYTF. The CDR3 region has the DNA TGTGCCAGCAGTTTAATAGGCAGGGGGGCCGCTAACTATGGCTACACCTTC.

In its sample, this clone was seen once. The genes are TRBV7-2 and TRBJ2-1, with TRBD2 identical over 10 bases. The CDR3 consists of 15 residues. From germline, CDR1 is SGHTA and CDR2 FQGNSA. After removal of 5 bases from V and 3 bases from J, the junction contained 4 bases not matched to a gene. The CDR3 coding sequence is TGTGCCAGCAGCACCACTAGCGGGGTCTACAATGAGCAGTTCTTC. This translates into CASSTTSGVYNEQFF.